This TCR beta chain came from a study of cytomegalovirus exposure and HLA in healthy donors. Amplification used 60 Vbeta primers and 13 Jbeta primers. Clones were sequenced by immunoSEQ multiplex PCR, and TCRdb holds only the in-frame ones, with some missing. Of about 160,000 clones listed, roughly 88% are singletons. This CDR3 has 17 amino acids. The ends were cut back, 5 bases at V and 0 bases at J, with 20 bases in the middle. Germline V gene data show CDR1 as SGHTA and CDR2 as FQGNSA. The receptor comes from a boy aged 2 to 10 in good health and CMV-seronegative. Sequenced sample: PBMCs. The gene calls are TRBV7-2 and TRBJ2-7, with D possibly TRBD2 on 6 matching bases. The DNA for the CDR3 is TGTGCCAGCAGCCTCCCCTCGGGACTGGAGACCTCCTACGAGCAGTACTTC. This gives the protein CASSLPSGLETSYEQYF. Based on the CDR3 plus reference TRBV7-2 and TRBJ2-7, the full variable domain is GAGVSQSPSNKVTEKGKDVELRCDPISGHTALYWYRQSLGQGLEFLIYFQGNSAPDKSGLPSDRFSAERTGGSVSTLTIQRTQQEDSAVYLCASSLPSGLETSYEQYFGPGTRLTVT.